This T cell receptor (beta chain) is from a study of T cells after posttransplantation cyclophosphamide. Study-level findings and limits: TRB clonality was highly associated with recipient CMV seropositivity and reactivation. Donor-recipient repertoire similarity was low at 1-2 months, rising over year one.

With 4 bases clipped from V and 1 base from J, the junction kept 4 bases outside the gene matches. CDR3 length: 15 residues. Germline CDR1 and CDR2: SGHNT and YENEEA. Turning to this clone: The antigen remains unidentified.

The repertoire was sequenced with immunoSEQ multiplex PCR; TCRdb's copy has only in-frame clones and lacks some. The repertoire consists of 50,000 to 55,000 clones, with about 86% occurring once and the leading ten covering about 2.6%. The chain joins TRBV11-3 to TRBJ2-1; 7 bases line up with TRBD1. The sequencing input was PBMCs. This TCR was recovered from a man between 25 and 39 years old with a blood cancer, CMV-positive, and with a related stem cell donor. The CDR3 DNA sequence: TGTGCCAGCAGCTCAGACAGGGAATCCTACAATGAGCAGTTCTTC. The encoded protein is CASSSDRESYNEQFF.